Included here is one TCR beta chain sequence, with context. Followed longitudinally, the Seattle patients had been enrolled during active infection. CDR1 GTSNPN and CDR2 SVGIG come from the germline V gene (reference sequence). The CDR3 consists of 12 residues. The data were obtained in a study of blood T cell repertoires in COVID-19. Study overall: Samples representing acute and convalescent COVID-19 were sourced from the United States, Italy and Spain. T cells, B-cell-depleted T cells, or PBMCs supplied cDNA or gDNA.

TCRdb's table, derived via immunoSEQ multiplex PCR, lists solely in-frame clones and lacks some. The table has roughly 120,000 clones, about 92% seen once; the top ten hold 4% to 5%. The sequence derives from a man between 60 and 70 years old with COVID-19, enrolled during active disease. The chain employs TRBV30 and TRBJ2-1; 13 nucleotides agree with TRBD2. Sample: peripheral blood. The CDR3 region has the DNA TGTGGGACTAGCGGGAGTAACAATGAGCAGTTCTTC. Its translation is CGTSGSNNEQFF.